Included here is one T cell receptor (beta chain) sequence, with context. Deletions cut 1 base from V and 0 bases from J, with 2 bases between. Germline values: CDR1 GTSNPN, CDR2 SVGIG (reference sequence). The CDR3 extends over 12 amino acids. This specimen comes from a study of blood T cell repertoires in COVID-19. The overall study: The United States, Italy and Spain were the sources of the acute and convalescent COVID-19 samples. T cells, B-cell-depleted T cells, or PBMCs provided the cDNA or gDNA that served as material.

Per the original methods: How many nucleated cells were present was estimated from reference gene primer amplification. The table came from immunoSEQ multiplex PCR; TCRdb's copy has only in-frame clones and leaves some out. V, J and clone size are taken as reported in that table, and D and trimming were inferred from the DNA itself. There are roughly 250,000 clones in the sample; more than 60% occur only once, and about 4% lies in the top ten. The source material was peripheral blood. This chain uses TRBV30 with TRBJ2-3; D remains unclear. The source of this sequence is a woman aged 40 to 50 with active or convalescent COVID-19. CDR3 DNA sequence: TGTGCCTGGAGTGCAAGCACAGATACGCAGTATTTT. Protein: CAWSASTDTQYF.